The 24 T cell receptor beta chains given below trace back to one sample, sequenced in a study of T-cell memory formation after mild COVID-19. Via MiXCR, TCRdb re-called the 5' RACE reads, giving one row per CDR3 protein. Among some 200,000 distinct CDR3 sequences listed, about a fifth were seen once. The sample comprised PBMCs or a T cell subset sorted from them (not recorded which). These receptors were obtained from an adult woman who had mild COVID-19 (a few samples of this study predate the infection). Cell type and time point are not known.

V gene TRBV6-1 combines with J gene TRBJ1-5; unclear D gene. Trimming left V 4 bases short and J 6 bases short, with 16 bases between. Germline lookup yields CDR1 MNHNS and CDR2 SASEGT. This CDR3 has 15 amino acids. CDR3: CASSVLHGDAQPQHF. For the CDR3, the DNA is TGTGCCAGCAGTGTACTTCATGGCGATGCTCAGCCCCAGCATTTT.

As to this clonotype: Since a much larger clone is just one base distant, this may be a read error. The chain joins TRBV7-8 to TRBJ2-1; D ambiguous. The CDR3 contains 12 residues. V dropped 1 base and J dropped 10 bases, with 8 bases sitting between them. Germline V lookup: CDR1 SGHVS, CDR2 FQNEAQ. This chain's CDR3 is CASSLEGYEQFF. DNA for the CDR3: TGTGCCAGCAGCTTAGAGGGCTACGAGCAGTTCTTC.

The V and J genes are TRBV12-3 or TRBV12-4 and TRBJ2-3, with D perhaps being TRBD1 or TRBD2 (5 bases each). Trimming removed 8 bases at V and 5 bases at J, with 17 bases between. The CDR3 sequence is 14 residues long. The CDR3: CASHPRGSKDTQYF. The CDR3 DNA sequence: TGTGCCAGCCATCCTCGGGGCTCTAAAGATACGCAGTATTTT.

V is TRBV7-9 and J is TRBJ2-7, with 7 bases that match TRBD1. V dropped 4 bases and J dropped 2; count of bases not matched to a gene: 11. CDR3 length: 16 residues. CDR1 SEHNR and CDR2 FQNEAQ come from the germline V gene (reference sequence). CDR3 bases: TGTGCCAGCAGCTCGACCGGGACAGAGAATCCCTACGAGCAGTACTTC. This codes for CASSSTGTENPYEQYF.

This clonotype was seen a handful of times. The rearrangement uses TRBV12-3 or TRBV12-4 and TRBJ1-1, with 11 bases matching TRBD1. J lost 11 bases, V lost 3 bases, and 8 bases had no gene match. This CDR3 is built from 14 residues. In DNA form, the CDR3 reads TGTGCCAGCAGTTTCCGGGACAGGGGGAGAGGGGCTTTCTTT. Its translation is CASSFRDRGRGAFF.

The rearrangement uses TRBV7-6 and TRBJ1-1; D unresolved. The V end lost 1 base, the J end lost 1 base, and 10 bases lay between the germline ends. The CDR3 has 15 residues. From germline, CDR1 is SGHVS and CDR2 FNYEAQ. As DNA, the CDR3 is TGTGCCAGCAGCTTAGAGGGTTGGGAGAACACTGAAGCTTTCTTT. This codes for CASSLEGWENTEAFF.

This chain joins TRBV19 and TRBJ2-7; the match to TRBD2 covers 9 bases. The V segment lost 3 bases and the J segment 4 bases; nucleotides outside the gene matches: 10. CDR1 LNHDA and CDR2 SQIVND come from the germline V gene (reference sequence). This CDR3 region has 16 residues. In nucleotides, the CDR3 is TGTGCCAGTAGTATGACCAGTAGCGGGAGCATTTACGAGCAGTACTTC. It yields the protein CASSMTSSGSIYEQYF.

In its sample, this clonotype was seen a few times. The rearrangement joins TRBV11-2 to TRBJ1-3, with D maybe TRBD1 (5 bases). Trimming left V 3 bases short and J 4 bases short, with 16 bases between. The germline CDR1 and CDR2 sequences are SGHAT and FQNNGV. The CDR3 is 16 amino acids. The CDR3 spells CASSFRDSKPGNTIYF. In nucleotides, the CDR3 is TGTGCCAGCAGCTTTAGGGACTCCAAGCCAGGAAACACCATATATTTT. The variable domain in full, completed from reference TRBV11-2 and TRBJ1-3, reads EAGVAQSPRYKIIEKRQSVAFWCNPISGHATLYWYQQILGQGPKLLIQFQNNGVVDDSQLPKDRFSAERLKGVDSTLKIQPAKLEDSAVYLCASSFRDSKPGNTIYFGEGSWLTVV.

This clonotype appeared a few times. This rearrangement joins TRBV4-2 to TRBJ2-7; 8 bases match TRBD2. V dropped 1 base and J dropped 1; count of bases not matched to a gene: 6. The CDR3 runs 16 residues. Germline V lookup: CDR1 LGHNA, CDR2 YNFKEQ. CDR3 amino acids: CASSQGSAGGSYEQYF. In DNA, the CDR3 is TGTGCCAGCAGCCAAGGGTCGGCGGGGGGTTCCTACGAGCAGTACTTC.

This clonotype turned up a few times. The V and J genes are TRBV29-1 and TRBJ2-7, with 10 bases matching TRBD2. The V gene's germline CDR1 is SQVTM and CDR2 ANQGSEA. Germline trimming cut 2 bases from V and 4 bases from J; bases unmatched to any gene: 8. This CDR3 region has 15 residues. The CDR3 region is CSVELPVAGGYEQYF. The DNA for the CDR3 is TGCAGCGTTGAACTTCCCGTAGCGGGAGGATACGAGCAGTACTTC.

This chain uses TRBV15 with TRBJ1-2; 10 positions agree with TRBD1. With 5 bases clipped from V and 4 bases from J, the junction kept 7 bases outside the gene matches. CDR3 length: 15 residues. Germline CDR1 is LNHNV and CDR2 is YYDKDF (reference sequence). The CDR3 spells CATSPSRDRGYGYTF. CDR3 bases: TGTGCCACCAGCCCCAGTCGGGACAGGGGCTATGGCTACACCTTC. The whole variable domain, filled in from reference TRBV15 and TRBJ1-2, reads DAMVIQNPRYQVTQFGKPVTLSCSQTLNHNVMYWYQQKSSQAPKLLFHYYDKDFNNEADTPDNFQSRRPNTSFCFLDIRSPGLGDTAMYLCATSPSRDRGYGYTFGSGTRLTVV.

This clonotype was seen a few times. This chain connects TRBV5-5 to TRBJ1-3; D uncertain. The V end was cut by 4 bases, the J end by 0 bases, with 11 bases between. The CDR3 sequence is 15 residues long. Germline assignment: CDR1 SGHKS and CDR2 YYEKEE (reference sequence). CDR3 loop: CASSPLEFSGNTIYF. The CDR3 DNA reads as TGTGCCAGCAGCCCGCTTGAGTTCTCTGGAAACACCATATATTTT.

The V gene is TRBV4-2, the J gene TRBJ1-2; 8 nucleotides line up with TRBD1. CDR3 length equals 19 residues. Germline CDR1 is LGHNA and CDR2 is YNFKEQ. Unmatched junction bases numbered 17, after V lost 1 base and J lost 4 bases. CDR3: CASSQVDRGRTNFFYGYTF. The CDR3 DNA sequence: TGTGCCAGCAGCCAAGTAGACAGGGGTCGCACTAACTTCTTCTATGGCTACACCTTC.

This clonotype was recorded at least ten times. The chain uses TRBV7-6 and TRBJ2-1; possible D gene TRBD1, 5 bases. Trimming cost V 2 bases and J 3 bases, with 11 bases left between them. Germline V gene lookup returns CDR1 SGHVS and CDR2 FNYEAQ. The CDR3 is made up of 15 amino acids. In nucleotides, the CDR3 is TGTGCCAGCAGCTTATTGGGGCAGGACTACAATGAGCAGTTCTTC. It translates to CASSLLGQDYNEQFF.

This chain connects TRBV12-3 or TRBV12-4 to TRBJ2-7; TRBD1 matches 8 bases. The V and J ends lost 4 bases and 1 base, in that order; junction bases with no gene match: 3. The length of the CDR3 is 14 residues. CDR3 DNA: TGTGCCAGCAGTTCACGGGACAGGTCCTACGAGCAGTACTTC. Protein product: CASSSRDRSYEQYF.

This clonotype was recorded a few times. CDR3 amino acids: CASSFGLAGADTQYF. CDR3 sequence (DNA): TGTGCCAGCAGCTTTGGACTAGCGGGAGCGGATACGCAGTATTTT. The rearrangement joins TRBV7-9 to TRBJ2-3; 13 bases are shared with TRBD2. Germline-derived CDR1 and CDR2 are SEHNR and FQNEAQ (reference sequence). The CDR3 is 15 residues long. With 3 bases clipped from V and 6 bases from J, the junction kept 3 bases outside the gene matches.

The chain uses TRBV29-1 and TRBJ2-7; 7 nucleotides agree with TRBD1. The CDR3 spans 13 residues. The germline gives CDR1 SQVTM, CDR2 ANQGSEA. The V and J ends lost 3 bases and 2 bases, in that order; junction bases with no gene match: 4. The CDR3 here is CSVEVTGTYEQYF. The CDR3 region has the DNA TGCAGCGTTGAGGTGACAGGGACCTACGAGCAGTACTTC.

This clonotype was observed a handful of times. This chain joins TRBV9 and TRBJ2-2, with a possible D match to TRBD2 (6 bases). The V end was cut by 3 bases, the J end by 4 bases, with 10 bases between. Germline CDR1 SGDLS, CDR2 YYNGEE. The CDR3 spans 14 residues. The CDR3 reads CASSASSGTGELFF. The CDR3 nucleotides read TGTGCCAGCAGCGCGAGTAGCGGCACCGGGGAGCTGTTTTTT.

This chain uses TRBV12-3 or TRBV12-4 with TRBJ2-7, with D possibly TRBD2 on 7 matching bases. CDR3 size: 14 residues. Trimming removed 6 bases at V and 4 bases at J, with 16 bases between. CDR3 amino acids: CASRGGGFGYEQYF. CDR3 nucleotide sequence: TGTGCCAGCAGAGGGGGGGGTTTCGGGTACGAGCAGTACTTC.

The gene calls are TRBV12-5 and TRBJ2-7, with no clear D. Germline V gives CDR1 LGHNT, CDR2 FRNRAP. The V and J ends lost 3 bases and 6 bases respectively, with 9 bases between them. The CDR3 totals 12 residues. The CDR3 loop is CASGFETGEQYF. DNA of the CDR3: TGTGCTAGTGGTTTCGAAACGGGCGAGCAGTACTTC.

This clonotype was observed a handful of times. The gene calls are TRBV3-1 and TRBJ2-7; D may be TRBD2 (6 bases). Trimming shortened V by 0 bases and J by 2 bases, and 11 bases separated the two germline ends. From germline, CDR1 is LGHDT and CDR2 YNNKEL (reference sequence). This CDR3 spans 15 amino acids. The CDR3 DNA reads TGTGCCAGCAGCCAAGATACTCCGGGGGCCTACGAGCAGTACTTC. Its translation is CASSQDTPGAYEQYF.

V usage is TRBV24-1 and J usage is TRBJ2-2; a weak D match, TRBD2 (7 bases). This CDR3 spans 16 amino acids. V dropped 3 bases and J dropped 2 bases, with 12 bases sitting between them. Germline CDR1 and CDR2: KGHDR and SFDVKD. The CDR3 DNA reads as TGTGCCACCAGTGATATGGGGGGGGCCAACACCGGGGAGCTGTTTTTT. Its translation: CATSDMGGANTGELFF.

This clonotype was found a few times. The rearrangement uses TRBV12-3 or TRBV12-4 and TRBJ2-2; no reliable D call. Trimming left V 4 bases short and J 2 bases short, with 11 bases between. The CDR3 consists of 15 residues. The CDR3 DNA is TGTGCCAGCAGTTCCGCCTCGAGTAACACCGGGGAGCTGTTTTTT. It specifies CASSSASSNTGELFF.

The chain uses TRBV2 and TRBJ2-7; TRBD1 agrees at 10 bases. Germline V lookup: CDR1 SNHLY, CDR2 FYNNEI. The CDR3 loop spans 15 amino acids. J gave up 1 base and V 8 bases, and 8 bases lay outside the gene matches. The CDR3 nucleotides read TGTGCCAGCCTTATGACAGGGGGCTGGTCCTACGAGCAGTACTTC. This sequence encodes CASLMTGGWSYEQYF.